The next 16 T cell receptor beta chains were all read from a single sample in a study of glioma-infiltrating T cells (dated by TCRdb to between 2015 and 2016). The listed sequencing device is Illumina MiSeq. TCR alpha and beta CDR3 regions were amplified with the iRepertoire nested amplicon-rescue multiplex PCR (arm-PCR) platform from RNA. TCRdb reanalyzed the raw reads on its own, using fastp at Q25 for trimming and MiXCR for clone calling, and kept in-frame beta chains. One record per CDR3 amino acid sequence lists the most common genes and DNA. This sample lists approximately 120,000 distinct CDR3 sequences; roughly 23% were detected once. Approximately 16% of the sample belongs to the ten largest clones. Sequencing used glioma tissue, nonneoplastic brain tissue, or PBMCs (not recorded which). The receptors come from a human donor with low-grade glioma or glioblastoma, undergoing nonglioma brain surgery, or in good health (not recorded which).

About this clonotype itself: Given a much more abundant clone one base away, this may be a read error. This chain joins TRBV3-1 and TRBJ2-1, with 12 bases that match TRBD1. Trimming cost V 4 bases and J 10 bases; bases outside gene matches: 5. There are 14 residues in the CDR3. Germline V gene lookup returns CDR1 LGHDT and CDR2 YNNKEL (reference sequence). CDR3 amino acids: CASSPGTGGYEQFF. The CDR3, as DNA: TGTGCCAGCAGCCCAGGGACAGGGGGCTACGAGCAGTTCTTC.

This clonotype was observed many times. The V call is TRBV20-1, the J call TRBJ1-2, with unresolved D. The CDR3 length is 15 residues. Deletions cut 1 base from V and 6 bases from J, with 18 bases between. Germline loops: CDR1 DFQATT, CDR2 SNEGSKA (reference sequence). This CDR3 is CSARALGGPNDGYTF. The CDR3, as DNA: TGCAGTGCTAGAGCCCTGGGCGGACCTAATGATGGCTACACCTTC.

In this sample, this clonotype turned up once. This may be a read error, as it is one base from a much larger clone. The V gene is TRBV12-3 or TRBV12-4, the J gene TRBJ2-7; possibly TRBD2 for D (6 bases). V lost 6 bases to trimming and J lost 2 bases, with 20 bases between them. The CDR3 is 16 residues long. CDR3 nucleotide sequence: TGTGCCAGCAGCCCCGCCGGGATTAGCGGAACCTACGAGCAGTACTTC. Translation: CASSPAGISGTYEQYF.

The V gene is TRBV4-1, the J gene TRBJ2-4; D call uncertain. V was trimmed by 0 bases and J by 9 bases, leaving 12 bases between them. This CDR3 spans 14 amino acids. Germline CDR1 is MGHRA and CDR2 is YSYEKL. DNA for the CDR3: TGCGCCAGCAGCCAAGAGGGCCTGATAAGCATTCAGTACTTC. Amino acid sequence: CASSQEGLISIQYF.

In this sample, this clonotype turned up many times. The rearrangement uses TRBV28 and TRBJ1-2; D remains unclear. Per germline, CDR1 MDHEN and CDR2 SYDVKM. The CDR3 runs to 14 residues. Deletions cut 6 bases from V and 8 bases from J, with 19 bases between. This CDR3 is CASSPGGRSGGYTF. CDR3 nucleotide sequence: TGTGCCAGCAGCCCTGGAGGGAGATCTGGGGGCTACACCTTC.

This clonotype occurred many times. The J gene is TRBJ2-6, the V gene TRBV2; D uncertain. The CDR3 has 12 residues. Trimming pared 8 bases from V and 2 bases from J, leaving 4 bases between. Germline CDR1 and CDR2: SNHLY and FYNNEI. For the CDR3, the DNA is TGTGCCAGCCAACCTGGGGCCAACGTCCTGACTTTC. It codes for CASQPGANVLTF.

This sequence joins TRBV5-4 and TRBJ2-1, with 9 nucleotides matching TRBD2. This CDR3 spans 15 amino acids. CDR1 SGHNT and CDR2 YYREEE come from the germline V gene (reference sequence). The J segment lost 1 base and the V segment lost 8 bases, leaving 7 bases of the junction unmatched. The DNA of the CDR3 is TGTGCCAGAAGTTCTAGCGGGGAATCCTACAATGAGCAGTTCTTC. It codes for CARSSSGESYNEQFF.

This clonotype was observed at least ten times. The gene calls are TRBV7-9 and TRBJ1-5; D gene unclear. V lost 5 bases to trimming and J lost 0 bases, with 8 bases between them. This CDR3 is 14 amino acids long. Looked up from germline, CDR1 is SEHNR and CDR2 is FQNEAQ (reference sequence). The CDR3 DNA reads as TGTGCCAGCAGCCAAGACACTAGCAATCAGCCCCAGCATTTT. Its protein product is CASSQDTSNQPQHF.

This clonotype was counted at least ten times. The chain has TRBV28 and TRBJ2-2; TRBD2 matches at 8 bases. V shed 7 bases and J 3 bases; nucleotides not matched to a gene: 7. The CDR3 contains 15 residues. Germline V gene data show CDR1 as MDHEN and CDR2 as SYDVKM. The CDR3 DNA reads TGTGCCAGCAAAGCGGGGGCAGGGCACACCGGGGAGCTGTTTTTT. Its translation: CASKAGAGHTGELFF.

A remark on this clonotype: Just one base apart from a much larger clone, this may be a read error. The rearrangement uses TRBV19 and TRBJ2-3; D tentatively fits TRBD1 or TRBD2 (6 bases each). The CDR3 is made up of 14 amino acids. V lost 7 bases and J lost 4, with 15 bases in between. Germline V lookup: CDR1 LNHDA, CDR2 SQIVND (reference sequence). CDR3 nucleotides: TGTGCCAGTAAAGGGGGGATTGGGGCAGATACGCAGTATTTT. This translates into CASKGGIGADTQYF.

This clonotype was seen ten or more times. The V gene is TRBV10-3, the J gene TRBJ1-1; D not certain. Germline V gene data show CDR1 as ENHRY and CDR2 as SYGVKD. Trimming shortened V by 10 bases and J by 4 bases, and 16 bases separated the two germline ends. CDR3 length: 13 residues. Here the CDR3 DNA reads TGTGCCACCAAGACTATCGGGAGCACTGAAGCTTTCTTT. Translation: CATKTIGSTEAFF.

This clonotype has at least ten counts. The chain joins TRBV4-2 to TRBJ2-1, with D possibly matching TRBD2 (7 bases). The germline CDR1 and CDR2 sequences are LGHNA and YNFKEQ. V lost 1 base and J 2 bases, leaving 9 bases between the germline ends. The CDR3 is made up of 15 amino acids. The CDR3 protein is CASSQGGGPYNEQFF. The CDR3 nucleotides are TGTGCCAGCAGCCAAGGGGGGGGCCCCTACAATGAGCAGTTCTTC.

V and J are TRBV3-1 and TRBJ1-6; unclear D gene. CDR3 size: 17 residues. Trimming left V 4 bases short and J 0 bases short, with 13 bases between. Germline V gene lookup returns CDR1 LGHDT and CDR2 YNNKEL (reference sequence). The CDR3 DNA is TGTGCCAGCAGCCGAGACGGAGGTAGCTCCTATAATTCACCCCTCCACTTT. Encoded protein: CASSRDGGSSYNSPLHF.

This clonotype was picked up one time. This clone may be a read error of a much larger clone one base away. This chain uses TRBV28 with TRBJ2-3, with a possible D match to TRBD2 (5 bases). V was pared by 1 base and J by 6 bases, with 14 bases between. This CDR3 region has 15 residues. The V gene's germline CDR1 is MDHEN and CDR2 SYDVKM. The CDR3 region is CASSLSWTCRDTQYF. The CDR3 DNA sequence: TGTGCCAGCAGTTTATCCTGGACTTGCCGCGATACGCAGTATTTT.

The CDR3 protein is CASSPLGTASYEQYF. As DNA, the CDR3 is TGTGCCAGCTCACCACTTGGGACAGCCTCCTACGAGCAGTACTTC. V is TRBV18 and J is TRBJ2-7; 7 bases fit TRBD1. This CDR3 is built from 15 residues. Trimming took 1 base from V and 0 from J; bases not matched to a gene: 3. Germline lookup yields CDR1 KGHSH and CDR2 LQKENI.

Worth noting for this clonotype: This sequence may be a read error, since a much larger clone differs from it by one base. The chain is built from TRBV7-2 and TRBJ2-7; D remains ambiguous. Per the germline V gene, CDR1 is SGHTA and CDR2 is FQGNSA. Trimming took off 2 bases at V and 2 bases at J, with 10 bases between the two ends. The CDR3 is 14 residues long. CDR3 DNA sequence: TGTGCCAGCAGCTTAAGCAGCGTGACCTACGAGCAGTACTTC. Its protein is CASSLSSVTYEQYF.